The clone carrying this T cell receptor beta chain was detected many times. Its antigen remains unknown. This entry belongs to a study of human T cells and chemical hapten exposure. General study points: There was alopecia in the donors, so their immune response may differ from that of healthy people.

The V gene lost 4 bases and the J gene lost 5 bases, with 11 bases spanning the gap. Germline V gene data show CDR1 as MGHRA and CDR2 as YSYEKL. There are 13 residues in the CDR3. In TCRdb, the RACE reads were re-called with MiXCR into one record per CDR3 protein. The sample records over 65,000 distinct CDR3 sequences, approximately 10% being singletons. Time point described: patch test 2, 6 weeks after DPC sensitization. Treatment denoted: therapeutic diphenylcyclopropenone sensitization with weekly scalp DPC. The TCR originated in a man aged 18-30 years with alopecia areata. Some clones in this sample may be carry-over from other donors' samples. The genes are TRBV4-1 and TRBJ2-5; D is perhaps TRBD1 (5 bases). The material was whole blood, obtained in connection with sensitization to the hapten diphenylcyclopropenone (DPC). CDR3 bases: TGCGCCAGCAGCCGGACATTTATGGAGACCCAGTACTTC. Its protein product is CASSRTFMETQYF.